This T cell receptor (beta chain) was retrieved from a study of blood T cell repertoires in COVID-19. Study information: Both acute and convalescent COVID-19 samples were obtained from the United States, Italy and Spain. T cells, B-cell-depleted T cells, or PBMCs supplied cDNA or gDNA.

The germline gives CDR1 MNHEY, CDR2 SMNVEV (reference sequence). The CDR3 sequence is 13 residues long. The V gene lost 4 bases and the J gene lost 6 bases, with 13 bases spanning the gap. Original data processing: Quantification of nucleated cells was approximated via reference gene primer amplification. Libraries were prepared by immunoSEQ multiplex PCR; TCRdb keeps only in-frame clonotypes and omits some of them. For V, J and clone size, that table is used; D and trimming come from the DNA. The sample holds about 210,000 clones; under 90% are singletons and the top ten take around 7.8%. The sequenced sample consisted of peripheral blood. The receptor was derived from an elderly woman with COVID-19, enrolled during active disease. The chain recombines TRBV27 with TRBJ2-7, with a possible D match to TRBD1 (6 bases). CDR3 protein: CASSSGGPREQYF. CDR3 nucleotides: TGTGCCAGCAGTTCTGGGGGCCCCCGCGAGCAGTACTTC.